The following is a TCR beta chain sequence with its context. Its antigen is unidentified. The data originate from a study of vaccination and CD4 T cells after COVID-19. Study context: With a range of 35 to 161, the median interval from diagnosis to drawing post-COVID samples was 100 to 110 days.

Documented treatment: approximately nine-day PBMC culture with coronavirus spike peptide pools or control peptides (ViraFEST assay). Each well received 2.1 million or so PBMCs, cultured with around 10 IU/ml IL-2 and roughly 10 ug/ml peptide pools. The Oncomine TCR Beta short-read assay sequenced DNA from cultured CD4+ T cells. Using the QIAamp micro DNA kit, genomic DNA was extracted from the CD4+ T cells that had been cultured. A single record per CDR3 protein comes from TCRdb applying MiXCR to the PCR reads. Here the sample spans approximately 15,000 distinct CDR3 sequences, roughly 31% being singletons. The CDR3 runs to 14 residues. The ends were cut back, 2 bases at V and 0 bases at J, with 8 bases in the middle. The germline V gene has CDR1 SGHRS and CDR2 YFSETQ.

Source material: cultured CD4+ T cells from blood. This clonotype was obtained from a human donor with COVID-19. The rearrangement joins TRBV5-1 to TRBJ1-1; D remains ambiguous. This chain's CDR3 is CASSFGDMNTEAFF. The CDR3 nucleotides read TGCGCCAGCAGCTTCGGAGACATGAACACTGAAGCTTTCTTT. The whole variable domain, filled in from reference TRBV5-1 and TRBJ1-1, reads KAGVTQTPRYLIKTRGQQVTLSCSPISGHRSVSWYQQTPGQGLQFLFEYFSETQRNKGNFPGRFSGRQFSNSRSEMNVSTLELGDSALYLCASSFGDMNTEAFFGQGTRLTVV.